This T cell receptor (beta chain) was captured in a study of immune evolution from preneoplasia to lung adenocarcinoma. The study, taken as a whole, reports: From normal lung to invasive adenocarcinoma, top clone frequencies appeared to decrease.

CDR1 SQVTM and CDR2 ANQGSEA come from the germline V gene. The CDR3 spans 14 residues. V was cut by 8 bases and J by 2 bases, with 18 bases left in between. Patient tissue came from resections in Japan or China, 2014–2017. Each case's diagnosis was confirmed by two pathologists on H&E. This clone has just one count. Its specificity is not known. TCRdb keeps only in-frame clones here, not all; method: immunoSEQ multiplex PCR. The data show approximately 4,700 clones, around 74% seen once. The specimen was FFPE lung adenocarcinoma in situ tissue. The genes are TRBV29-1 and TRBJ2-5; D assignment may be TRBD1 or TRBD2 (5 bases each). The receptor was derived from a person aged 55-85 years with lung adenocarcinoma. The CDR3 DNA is TGCAGCACGAATCCGGGACGGGAACAAGAGACCCAGTACTTC. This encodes CSTNPGREQETQYF.